This T cell receptor beta chain came from a study of cytomegalovirus exposure and HLA in healthy donors. Study findings and constraints: Within the approximately 110 validation repertoires, first-cohort TCR clusters tended to co-occur, according to a later analysis. Most TCR sequences were seen very rarely across donors, but some public TCRs occurred in many. Among TCR beta chains, those listed as cytomegalovirus-associated numbered some 160. With high specificity and sensitivity, the classifier reportedly diagnosed cytomegalovirus status.

CDR1 MNHNY and CDR2 SVGAGI come from the germline V gene (reference sequence). The CDR3 contains 14 residues. The V segment lost 5 bases and the J segment 5 bases; nucleotides outside the gene matches: 5. Assay: immunoSEQ multiplex PCR; the TCRdb copy retains only in-frame clones and omits some. The sample includes roughly 120,000 clones, roughly 88% of them seen just once. The table lists this clone with a count of one. Its antigen remains unknown. This TCR was sampled from a man between 18 and 29 years old in good health and CMV-seronegative. The chain has TRBV6-6 and TRBJ2-1, with TRBD1 identical over 8 bases. The sequenced sample consisted of PBMCs. Here the CDR3 DNA reads TGTGCCAGCAGTACAGGGGGGACACACAATGAGCAGTTCTTC. Its translation: CASSTGGTHNEQFF.